The clone carrying this T cell receptor beta chain was seen repeatedly, ten times or more. The data derive from a study of blood T cells in healthy people across ages. The CDR3 runs to 16 residues. Germline CDR1 and CDR2: SNHLY and FYNNEI. The V gene lost 4 bases and the J gene lost 0 bases, with 13 bases spanning the gap. Together with a sample-barcoded 5' primer, a J-beta primer mix was included in a second PCR lasting about 7 to 11 cycles. One entry per CDR3 protein results from TCRdb running MiXCR on the 5' RACE reads. The data hold fewer than 750,000 distinct CDR3 sequences, with roughly half observed a single time.

V gene TRBV2 combines with J gene TRBJ2-4, with D possibly matching TRBD2 (6 bases). The TCR comes from a woman of 80 years or more in good health. Source material: blood. CDR3 DNA: TGTGCCAGCAGTGTACCCTCGGGACTAGCCAAAAACATTCAGTACTTC. The encoded protein is CASSVPSGLAKNIQYF.